This T cell receptor beta chain was obtained from a study of control samples from healthy donors and cancer patients. Assay used: immunoSEQ multiplex PCR; TCRdb lists only in-frame clones, some missing. The sample lists 30,000 to 40,000 clones, 93% occurring once. This clone was seen a few times. V was pared by 5 bases and J by 10 bases, with 14 bases between. CDR1 and CDR2 (germline): SGHTA, FQGNSA. The CDR3 is 12 residues long. The sequencing input was PBMCs. The TCR originated in a man between 40 and 49 years old with colorectal cancer. The chain combines TRBV7-2 with TRBJ1-1; D might be TRBD1 (5 bases). The CDR3 loop is CASSPQDIRAFF. CDR3 DNA: TGTGCCAGCAGCCCCCAGGACATCCGAGCTTTCTTT. Complete variable domain (other parts from reference TRBV7-2 and TRBJ1-1): GAGVSQSPSNKVTEKGKDVELRCDPISGHTALYWYRQSLGQGLEFLIYFQGNSAPDKSGLPSDRFSAERTGGSVSTLTIQRTQQEDSAVYLCASSPQDIRAFFGQGTRLTVV.